Listed below are T cell receptor beta chains from one sample, sequenced in a study of shared clonotypes between healthy human individuals. Sequencing used immunoSEQ multiplex PCR; TCRdb keeps in-frame clones, though not all of them. The data hold 2 million to 2.5 million clones, with 85% to 95% observed a single time. Material: naive CD8+ T cells from PBMCs. The receptors come from a man younger than 35 in good health. Some clones in this sample may be carry-over from other donors' samples. The CDR3 runs from the conserved cysteine through the conserved F or W. The D gene is left open where the match is weak. For some rows the clone size is stated as once, few or many, or as a class when expanded; others skip it.

d_call	v_call	j_call	clone_size	cdr3_aa	cdr3_nt
TRBD2	TRBV28	TRBJ2-3	NA	CASSLGVGGSPYTDTQYF	TGTGCCAGCAGCCTAGGGGTGGGCGGGAGCCCCTACACAGATACGCAGTATTTT
NA	TRBV5-6	TRBJ1-3	NA	CASSLSRVGNTIYF	TGTGCCAGCAGCTTGAGTAGGGTCGGAAACACCATATATTTT
TRBD2	TRBV2	TRBJ2-7	NA	CASRYSGRSSYEQYF	TGTGCCAGCAGATATAGCGGGAGGAGCTCCTACGAGCAGTACTTC
TRBD2	TRBV4-1	TRBJ2-7	NA	CASSQVVAGYEQYF	TGCGCCAGCAGCCAAGTGGTAGCGGGCTACGAGCAGTACTTC
NA	TRBV12-5	TRBJ1-1	NA	CASGLVPPTGKNTEAFF	TGTGCTAGTGGTTTGGTACCCCCCACAGGGAAGAACACTGAAGCTTTCTTT
NA	TRBV5-1	TRBJ2-1	NA	CASSLAEQGKNEQFF	TGCGCCAGCAGCTTGGCCGAGCAGGGAAAAAATGAGCAGTTCTTC
NA	TRBV12-5	TRBJ2-1	once	CASGFSSYNEQFF	TGTGCTAGTGGTTTTAGCTCCTACAATGAGCAGTTCTTC
TRBD1	TRBV2	TRBJ1-2	NA	CASSETGENYGYTF	TGTGCCAGCAGTGAAACAGGGGAAAACTATGGCTACACCTTC
NA	TRBV18	TRBJ2-7	NA	CASSLTGEFSAGEQYF	TGTGCCAGCTCGCTAACTGGAGAGTTTTCCGCCGGCGAGCAGTACTTC
NA	TRBV19	TRBJ1-1	NA	CASSFYPDRTKTNTEAFF	TGTGCCAGTAGTTTCTACCCGGACAGAACTAAAACGAACACTGAAGCTTTCTTT
NA	TRBV21-1	TRBJ2-3	NA	CASSACGPRREEYTDTQYF	TGTGCCAGCAGCGCCTGCGGGCCCCGGCGGGAGGAGTACACAGATACGCAGTATTTT
NA	TRBV6-5	TRBJ2-6	NA	CASSYRRPSGANVLTF	TGTGCCAGCAGTTACCGGAGACCCTCTGGGGCCAACGTCCTGACTTTC
NA	TRBV28	TRBJ1-1	few	CASSQAASTEAFF	TGTGCCAGCAGCCAGGCGGCCAGCACTGAAGCTTTCTTT
TRBD2	TRBV6-5	TRBJ2-7	NA	CASSLTGGGVYEQYF	TGTGCCAGCAGTCTGACCGGGGGGGGCGTTTACGAGCAGTACTTC
TRBD2	TRBV29-1	TRBJ2-1	NA	CSVELRGVGEQFF	TGCAGCGTTGAATTACGGGGGGTGGGCGAGCAGTTCTTC
NA	TRBV5-6	TRBJ2-1	NA	CASTNSRDTRSNEQFF	TGTGCCAGCACCAACTCCCGGGACACCAGGTCCAATGAGCAGTTCTTC
TRBD1	TRBV4-2	TRBJ1-2	NA	CASSQQTGGSGYTF	TGTGCCAGCAGCCAGCAGACAGGGGGAAGTGGCTACACCTTC
NA	TRBV7-2	TRBJ2-5	NA	CASSWGTHQETQYF	TGTGCCAGCAGTTGGGGGACGCACCAAGAGACCCAGTACTTC
TRBD2	TRBV28	TRBJ2-5	NA	CAISGRWKTQYF	TGTGCCATCAGCGGGAGATGGAAGACCCAGTACTTC
NA	TRBV19	TRBJ1-2	NA	CASSPPPGHSGYGYTF	TGTGCCAGTAGCCCCCCCCCAGGGCATAGCGGCTATGGCTACACCTTC
NA	TRBV28	TRBJ1-5	NA	CASGLSGVQPQHF	TGTGCCAGCGGACTCTCGGGGGTTCAGCCCCAGCATTTT
NA	TRBV29-1	TRBJ1-1	NA	CSVVGREGEVNTEAFF	TGCAGCGTCGTGGGTCGGGAAGGGGAAGTGAACACTGAAGCTTTCTTT
NA	TRBV27	TRBJ1-2	NA	CASSPLEDTNYGYTF	TGTGCCAGCAGTCCTCTGGAGGATACTAACTATGGCTACACCTTC
TRBD2	TRBV9	TRBJ2-1	NA	CASSTSAGHYNEQFF	TGTGCCAGCAGCACCTCAGCGGGGCACTACAATGAGCAGTTCTTC
TRBD2	TRBV9	TRBJ2-1	NA	CASAGVGNEQFF	TGTGCCAGCGCGGGAGTCGGCAATGAGCAGTTCTTC
NA	TRBV19	TRBJ2-2	NA	CASSMGGTGELFF	TGTGCCAGTAGTATGGGCGGAACCGGGGAGCTGTTTTTT
TRBD2	TRBV6-1	TRBJ2-2	NA	CASSARPWDYNTGELFF	TGTGCCAGCAGTGCCCGACCTTGGGACTATAACACCGGGGAGCTGTTTTTT
TRBD1	TRBV6-6	TRBJ2-5	NA	CASSRRTGPYQETQYF	TGTGCCAGCAGCCGAAGGACAGGGCCGTACCAAGAGACCCAGTACTTC
TRBD1	TRBV7-9	TRBJ1-2	NA	CASSLVGGQANYGYTF	TGTGCCAGCAGCTTAGTTGGGGGACAGGCTAACTATGGCTACACCTTC
TRBD1	TRBV7-9	TRBJ1-2	NA	CASTKDGTGSLYGYTF	TGTGCCAGCACAAAGGACGGGACAGGGTCCCTATATGGCTACACCTTC
NA	TRBV7-2	TRBJ2-1	once	CASSSGYGSYNEQFF	TGTGCCAGCAGCTCCGGTTATGGGTCCTACAATGAGCAGTTCTTC
NA	TRBV5-8	TRBJ2-6	NA	CASMGVSGANVLTF	TGTGCCAGCATGGGGGTCTCTGGGGCCAACGTCCTGACTTTC
NA	TRBV5-4	TRBJ2-1	NA	CASSRLDSIINGYNEQFF	TGTGCCAGCAGCCGCCTAGACAGCATTATCAATGGGTACAATGAGCAGTTCTTC
NA	TRBV7-9	TRBJ2-7	NA	CASSLVEDSYEQYF	TGTGCCAGCAGCTTAGTGGAGGATAGCTACGAGCAGTACTTC
NA	TRBV6-5	TRBJ2-1	NA	CASSYEMFRNEQFF	TGTGCCAGCAGTTACGAGATGTTTAGGAATGAGCAGTTCTTC
NA	TRBV28	TRBJ1-1	NA	CASSLKTGGVNSEAFF	TGTGCCAGCAGTCTAAAGACGGGGGGCGTAAACTCTGAAGCTTTCTTT
TRBD2	TRBV7-9	TRBJ2-7	NA	CASSLWTSGPYEQYF	TGTGCCAGCAGCTTATGGACTAGCGGTCCCTACGAGCAGTACTTC
TRBD2	TRBV10-3	TRBJ2-3	NA	CAISETGRAWVTDTQYF	TGTGCCATCAGTGAGACCGGGAGGGCCTGGGTTACAGATACGCAGTATTTT
NA	TRBV9	TRBJ2-2	once	CASSVARALQSNTGELFF	TGTGCCAGCAGCGTAGCCCGAGCTCTGCAGTCGAACACCGGGGAGCTGTTTTTT
NA	TRBV21-1	TRBJ1-5	NA	CASSKVKNQPQHF	TGTGCCAGCAGCAAAGTGAAAAATCAGCCCCAGCATTTT
NA	TRBV11-2	TRBJ1-1	NA	CASSLGPATEAFF	TGTGCCAGCAGCTTAGGACCCGCAACTGAAGCTTTCTTT